These T cell receptor beta chains were read from a single sample in a study of human T cells and chemical hapten exposure. TCRdb re-called the RACE reads through MiXCR, storing one row per CDR3 protein. The data hold some 110,000 distinct CDR3 sequences, with 12% observed a single time. Sequences were derived from whole blood, sampled in connection with sensitization to the hapten diphenylcyclopropenone (DPC). The receptors shown here come from a woman in her fifties or sixties with alopecia areata. Some clones in this sample may be carry-over from other donors' samples. The CDR3 runs from the conserved cysteine through the conserved F or W. D genes are given only for firm matches. Size tells how often a clone was seen (once, few, many) or the class of an expanded clone, and some rows leave it out.

TRBV6-1	TRBJ2-7	-	-	TGTGCCAGCAGTTCCGGGACACCAACCGATTTTTCCTACGAGCAGTACTTC	CASSSGTPTDFSYEQYF
TRBV6-6	TRBJ2-3	TRBD1	many	TGTGCCAGCAGCCGGACAGGGAAAAAGGGGGATACGCAGTATTTT	CASSRTGKKGDTQYF
TRBV19	TRBJ2-1	TRBD2	-	TGTGCCAGTAGCGAGGCTAGCGGGACTTGGGGCAATGAGCAGTTCTTC	CASSEASGTWGNEQFF
TRBV28	TRBJ2-5	TRBD2	-	TGTGCCAGCACTCCTATGCGGGGGGCCCAAGAGACCCAGTACTTC	CASTPMRGAQETQYF
TRBV29-1	TRBJ1-5	-	-	TGCAGCGTTTCCCTAACGGAAAATCAGCCCCAGCATTTT	CSVSLTENQPQHF
TRBV9	TRBJ2-1	TRBD2	-	TGTGCCAGCAGCGAGACTAGCGGGATCTTCAATGAGCAGTTCTTC	CASSETSGIFNEQFF
TRBV20-1	TRBJ2-3	TRBD2	many	TGCAGTGCTAGAGGACGGGGGGGCTTCACAGATACGCAGTATTTT	CSARGRGGFTDTQYF
TRBV18	TRBJ2-7	-	few	TGTGCCAGCTCACTAGTCCAGGGGGAGGACGAGCAGTACTTC	CASSLVQGEDEQYF
TRBV9	TRBJ2-7	-	-	TGTGCCAGCAGCGAGGGGGTTCAAGTCAACGAGCAGTACTTC	CASSEGVQVNEQYF
TRBV18	TRBJ1-4	-	few	TGTGCCAGCTCACCGGTGGACAGATTTAATGAAAAACTGTTTTTT	CASSPVDRFNEKLFF
TRBV5-1	TRBJ1-1	TRBD1	many	TGCGCCAGCAGGGGACAGCCGAACACTGAAGCTTTCTTT	CASRGQPNTEAFF
TRBV28	TRBJ1-1	-	-	TGTGCCAGCAGCGGTGGCACTGAAGCTTTCTTT	CASSGGTEAFF
TRBV18	TRBJ1-2	-	few	TGTGCCAGCTCACCACAGGGACGGACATCCTATGGCTACACCTTC	CASSPQGRTSYGYTF
TRBV18	TRBJ2-7	-	-	TGTGCCAGCTCACCACCGGGCGCCTCATCGCTCTCCTACGAGCAGTACTTC	CASSPPGASSLSYEQYF
TRBV28	TRBJ2-4	-	few	TGTGCCAGCAGTCGTGGGGCCAAAAACATTCAGTACTTC	CASSRGAKNIQYF
TRBV7-6	TRBJ2-1	TRBD2	many	TGTGCCAGCAGCGCCGCTAGCGGGGCATACAATGAGCAGTTCTTC	CASSAASGAYNEQFF
TRBV5-1	TRBJ2-7	-	-	TGCGCCAGCAGCTTGGACAGCCTATGGTCCTACGAGCAGTACTTC	CASSLDSLWSYEQYF
TRBV6-5	TRBJ2-5	TRBD2	many	TGTGCCAGCAGTTCCCCCATAGGGAGGGAAGTCCAAGAGACCCAGTACTTC	CASSSPIGREVQETQYF
TRBV24-1	TRBJ1-2	-	few	TGTGCCACCAGTGATACGCCGACTGGGTATGGCTACACCTTC	CATSDTPTGYGYTF
TRBV4-3	TRBJ2-1	-	-	TGCGCCAGCAGCCCCCTACCTCGGACGTACTACAATGAGCAGTTCTTC	CASSPLPRTYYNEQFF
TRBV7-2	TRBJ1-4	-	-	TGTGCCAGCGAGGGTCTCCCGAGAAATGAAAAACTGTTTTTT	CASEGLPRNEKLFF
TRBV20-1	TRBJ2-7	-	few	TGCAGTGCGCCGGGACGTGGGCACGAGCAGTACTTC	CSAPGRGHEQYF
TRBV4-1	TRBJ2-7	-	-	TGCGCCAGCAGCCAAGCCAGAGGTACCTACGAGCAGTACTTC	CASSQARGTYEQYF
TRBV5-1	TRBJ2-1	-	-	TGCGCCAGCAGCTTGGGGGAAACATCCTACAATGAGCAGTTCTTC	CASSLGETSYNEQFF
TRBV6-5	TRBJ2-7	-	-	TGTGCCAGCAGTTACGAGGCGGGCAGGGTCTCCTACGAGCAGTACTTC	CASSYEAGRVSYEQYF
TRBV7-2	TRBJ2-2	-	few	TGTGCCAGCAGCCTCCTAAACACCGGGGAGCTGTTTTTT	CASSLLNTGELFF
TRBV6-2/TRBV6-3	TRBJ2-2	-	many	TGTGCCAGCAGGAGAGACCTTAACACCGGGGAGCTGTTTTTT	CASRRDLNTGELFF
TRBV20-1	TRBJ1-3	TRBD1	few	TGCAGTGCCACTACGCAGGGGACAGGGGGAAACACCATATATTTT	CSATTQGTGGNTIYF
TRBV18	TRBJ2-3	TRBD2	few	TGTGCCAGCTCCAAAGGGGCGGGAGTGAACACAGATACGCAGTATTTT	CASSKGAGVNTDTQYF
TRBV24-1	TRBJ2-7	-	many	TGTGCCACCAGTGACCCCGCGGACCCAGCCTACGAGCAGTACTTC	CATSDPADPAYEQYF
TRBV29-1	TRBJ1-1	-	-	TGCAGCGTTGAAGGCCGAGGGGCGGATAGCACTGAAGCTTTCTTT	CSVEGRGADSTEAFF
TRBV18	TRBJ1-2	TRBD1	many	TGTGCCAGCTCCGGGGACAGGGAGTCTGGCTACACCTTC	CASSGDRESGYTF
TRBV12-3/TRBV12-4	TRBJ1-4	TRBD1	few	TGTGCCAGCAGTGGGACAGGGAATGAAAAACTGTTTTTT	CASSGTGNEKLFF
TRBV29-1	TRBJ2-2	-	-	TGCAGCGTTGAATACGGGGAGCTGTTTTTT	CSVEYGELFF
TRBV6-6	TRBJ2-1	-	-	TGTGCCAGCGGCCAGGGCCTGATCTCCTACAATGAGCAGTTCTTC	CASGQGLISYNEQFF
TRBV5-5	TRBJ2-3	-	few	TGTGCCAGCAGCTTGGTGGGCTCTAAGGGGCCGGATACGCAGTATTTT	CASSLVGSKGPDTQYF
TRBV5-1	TRBJ2-7	TRBD2	-	TGCGCCAGCAGCTTGGTAGCCAATCTAGCGGGATACGCCTACGAGCAGTACTTC	CASSLVANLAGYAYEQYF
TRBV7-9	TRBJ1-6	-	many	TGTGCCAGCAGCTTAGAAGCAGGGCGCGGACCCCTCCACTTT	CASSLEAGRGPLHF
TRBV12-3/TRBV12-4	TRBJ1-1	TRBD1	-	TGTGCCAGCAGTCCACGACAGGGGTGGGTCACTGAAGCTTTCTTT	CASSPRQGWVTEAFF
TRBV6-5	TRBJ2-7	-	-	TGTGCCAGCAGTTACTCGATGTTACGATTCTCCTACGAGCAGTACTTC	CASSYSMLRFSYEQYF
TRBV5-1	TRBJ2-3	TRBD2	few	TGCGCCAGCTCCTTAGCGGGGATGGAGGATACGCAGTATTTT	CASSLAGMEDTQYF
TRBV29-1	TRBJ2-5	-	few	TGCAGCGTCCACCGGTCGAGCGAGAAGACCCAGTACTTC	CSVHRSSEKTQYF
TRBV28	TRBJ1-6	-	-	TGTGCCAGCAGTTTGGCGCAGGGGCTGTCACCCCTCCACTTT	CASSLAQGLSPLHF
TRBV9	TRBJ2-2	TRBD2	few	TGTGCCAGCAGCGGGACTAGTACCGGGGAGCTGTTTTTT	CASSGTSTGELFF
TRBV2	TRBJ2-3	TRBD2	-	TGTGCCAGCAGTGTGGCTAGCGGGAGCACAGATACGCAGTATTTT	CASSVASGSTDTQYF
TRBV28	TRBJ2-1	-	many	TGTGCCAGCAGTTTAATAGGGACTGAGCAGTTCTTC	CASSLIGTEQFF
TRBV3-1	TRBJ1-1	-	few	TGTGCCAGCAGCCAAACGAACACTGAAGCTTTCTTT	CASSQTNTEAFF
TRBV29-1	TRBJ2-7	TRBD1	many	TGCAGCGTGGAAGGGGACAGGGCCTCCTACGAGCAGTACTTC	CSVEGDRASYEQYF
TRBV24-1	TRBJ1-1	-	-	TGTGCCACCAGTCTCGGTGGGGCGAACACTGAAGCTTTCTTT	CATSLGGANTEAFF
TRBV7-2	TRBJ2-3	-	-	TGTGCCAGCAGCTCTAGAGGGCCGGATACGCAGTATTTT	CASSSRGPDTQYF
TRBV5-1	TRBJ1-1	-	-	TGCGCCAGCAGCTTGGTTGGGCAGAACACTGAAGCTTTCTTT	CASSLVGQNTEAFF
TRBV7-9	TRBJ2-5	-	many	TGTGCCAGCAGCCCACGGGCACAGGGCGAGACCCAGTACTTC	CASSPRAQGETQYF
TRBV7-9	TRBJ2-7	-	-	TGTGCCAGCAGCTCCGCCGGGGTCGAGCAGTACTTC	CASSSAGVEQYF